The TCR beta chain described here comes from a study of cytomegalovirus exposure and HLA in healthy donors. This CDR3 comprises 14 residues. Germline-derived CDR1 and CDR2 are SGHTA and FQGTGA. After removal of 5 bases from V and 4 bases from J, the junction contained 7 bases not matched to a gene. It was with 60 Vbeta and 13 Jbeta primers that the PCR ran. Clones were read by immunoSEQ multiplex PCR, and TCRdb kept only the in-frame ones, dropping some. Altogether about 110,000 clones are present, under 90% being singletons, with the ten largest covering more than 2%. The chain carries TRBV7-3 and TRBJ2-5, with 7 bases that match TRBD2. Sequenced material: PBMCs. This sequence was found in a woman aged 25 to 39 in good health and CMV-seronegative. The CDR3 region has the DNA TGTGCCAGCAGCCCGGGGGGAAGTCGAGAGACCCAGTACTTC. Amino acids: CASSPGGSRETQYF.